A selection of T cell receptor beta chains follows, all from one sample in a study of cytomegalovirus exposure and HLA in healthy donors. TCRdb's table, derived via immunoSEQ multiplex PCR, lists solely in-frame clones and lacks some. This repertoire includes fewer than 100,000 clones. Sequencing was done on a sample of PBMCs. These receptors were collected from a man in his fifties or sixties in good health and CMV-seronegative. The conserved cysteine and the conserved F or W are not part of the CDR3 here.

CDR3aa: ASSPGQGKTGANYGYT
v_gene: TRBV9
j_gene: TRBJ1-2

CDR3aa: ASSLQGMNTEAF
v_gene: TRBV7-3
j_gene: TRBJ1-1

CDR3aa: ASSNPGGVNEQF
v_gene: TRBV4-1
j_gene: TRBJ2-1

CDR3aa: ASNDGQGGNEQF
v_gene: TRBV2
j_gene: TRBJ2-1

CDR3aa: ASSIRLAGGELF
v_gene: TRBV19
j_gene: TRBJ2-2

CDR3aa: ASSLVDGDRTNTQY
v_gene: TRBV13
j_gene: TRBJ2-3

CDR3aa: ASSPGTGTGNTIY
v_gene: TRBV18
j_gene: TRBJ1-3

CDR3aa: ASRTGGTEAF
v_gene: TRBV27
j_gene: TRBJ1-1

CDR3aa: ASSENLRDSYGYT
v_gene: TRBV25-1
j_gene: TRBJ1-2

CDR3aa: ASSLGTSNEQF
v_gene: TRBV5-1
j_gene: TRBJ2-1

CDR3aa: ASSYTGGNGQPQH
v_gene: TRBV7-2
j_gene: TRBJ1-5

CDR3aa: ASSPPTGHTEAF
v_gene: TRBV18
j_gene: TRBJ1-1

CDR3aa: ASSLGSGVDGYGYT
v_gene: TRBV28
j_gene: TRBJ1-2

CDR3aa: ASSPREGFRETQY
v_gene: TRBV9
j_gene: TRBJ2-5

CDR3aa: ASSLGTGLSGEQF
v_gene: TRBV27
j_gene: TRBJ2-1

CDR3aa: ASSRLAGNQETQY
v_gene: TRBV6-4
j_gene: TRBJ2-5

CDR3aa: ASSLRGYNEQF
v_gene: TRBV4-1
j_gene: TRBJ2-1

CDR3aa: ASTRLGGGITEAF
v_gene: TRBV27
j_gene: TRBJ1-1

CDR3aa: AISVGDLRPEAF
v_gene: TRBV10-3
j_gene: TRBJ1-1

CDR3aa: ASWLGTGFYEQY
v_gene: TRBV27
j_gene: TRBJ2-7

CDR3aa: ASSTGQRGETQY
v_gene: TRBV6-1
j_gene: TRBJ2-5

CDR3aa: ASNYLTDTQY
v_gene: TRBV28
j_gene: TRBJ2-3

CDR3aa: ASSPPGGSRATQY
v_gene: TRBV18
j_gene: TRBJ2-5

CDR3aa: ASSFRFGYTGELF
v_gene: TRBV5-4
j_gene: TRBJ2-2

CDR3aa: ASSWTADYTEAF
v_gene: TRBV6-5
j_gene: TRBJ1-1

CDR3aa: AIRSGTSDHEQY
v_gene: TRBV10-3
j_gene: TRBJ2-7

CDR3aa: ASHLGGSYEQY
v_gene: TRBV2
j_gene: TRBJ2-7

CDR3aa: ASSSLRGLLTNEQF
v_gene: TRBV5-1
j_gene: TRBJ2-1

CDR3aa: ASSIEDRGGTDTQY
v_gene: TRBV7-8
j_gene: TRBJ2-3

CDR3aa: ASSPRQGGDSPLH
v_gene: TRBV18
j_gene: TRBJ1-6

CDR3aa: ASSFLSRGYSYNEQF
v_gene: TRBV7-8
j_gene: TRBJ2-1

CDR3aa: ASTERTVNCEAF
v_gene: TRBV2
j_gene: TRBJ1-1

CDR3aa: ASNNRGPSYNSPLH
v_gene: TRBV6-6
j_gene: TRBJ1-6

CDR3aa: ASRVAGMPYEQY
v_gene: TRBV5-4
j_gene: TRBJ2-7

CDR3aa: ASSYEGLGNQPQH
v_gene: TRBV19
j_gene: TRBJ1-5

CDR3aa: ASSQDTGGEQF
v_gene: TRBV4-1
j_gene: TRBJ2-1

CDR3aa: AISGGTSGTTGELF
v_gene: TRBV10-3
j_gene: TRBJ2-2

CDR3aa: ASSSPGLSSYEQY
v_gene: TRBV5-1
j_gene: TRBJ2-7

CDR3aa: ASRGVLLQGSGNTIY
v_gene: TRBV2
j_gene: TRBJ1-3

CDR3aa: ASSSPARGYGYT
v_gene: TRBV6-5
j_gene: TRBJ1-2

CDR3aa: ASSQVDRGGTTDTQY
v_gene: TRBV4-1
j_gene: TRBJ2-3

CDR3aa: ASSLPQTVYGYT
v_gene: TRBV28
j_gene: TRBJ1-2

CDR3aa: ASSRGEADTQY
v_gene: TRBV4-2
j_gene: TRBJ2-3

CDR3aa: ASSYSRDSLNYEQY
v_gene: TRBV6-5
j_gene: TRBJ2-7

CDR3aa: ASSSSDRFYDQPQH
v_gene: TRBV28
j_gene: TRBJ1-5

CDR3aa: ASSVGQVISPLH
v_gene: TRBV27
j_gene: TRBJ1-6

CDR3aa: ASSGTGLEEKLF
v_gene: TRBV28
j_gene: TRBJ1-4

CDR3aa: ASSRDRNTEAF
v_gene: TRBV18
j_gene: TRBJ1-1